These T cell receptor beta chains were read from a single sample in a study of response to subunit inactivated influenza vaccine. TCRdb processed the RT-PCR reads anew with MiXCR; each CDR3 protein has one entry. The repertoire holds just under 550,000 distinct CDR3 sequences, with approximately 24% as singletons. These data also formed part of another study, on T cells expressing NK-cell markers.

The sequencing used CD4+ T cells sorted from PBMCs, collected roughly 12 days after vaccination. These receptors all come from a man aged 45-65 years who received an inactivated influenza vaccine. Both conserved end residues are part of each CDR3. The D gene is left open where the match is weak. The size of a clone is reported for some rows only, either as once, few or many, or as a class for expanded clones.

13	TRBV6-6	TRBJ2-4	.	.	CASSPGSKNIQYF	TGTGCCAGCAGTCCGGGGTCCAAAAACATTCAGTACTTC
16	TRBV10-1	TRBJ2-7	.	.	CASRARTDRFWNEQYF	TGCGCCAGCAGAGCTAGGACAGACCGTTTTTGGAACGAGCAGTACTTC
13	TRBV7-2	TRBJ1-5	.	.	CASRSTQGQPQHF	TGTGCCAGCAGATCAACCCAGGGGCAGCCCCAGCATTTT
17	TRBV19	TRBJ1-3	few	.	CASSISIVDHSGNTIYF	TGTGCCAGTAGTATCTCAATCGTGGATCACTCTGGAAACACCATATATTTT
17	TRBV4-3	TRBJ2-1	few	.	CASSQDAAGNSYNEQFF	TGCGCCAGCAGCCAAGACGCGGCGGGGAATTCCTACAATGAGCAGTTCTTC
14	TRBV15	TRBJ2-1	few	.	CATSRGTPGNEQFF	TGTGCCACCAGCAGAGGGACACCCGGCAATGAGCAGTTCTTC
15	TRBV9	TRBJ1-2	.	TRBD1	CASSVGDRGLYGYTF	TGTGCCAGCAGCGTAGGGGACAGGGGGCTGTATGGCTACACCTTC
15	TRBV7-2	TRBJ2-3	.	TRBD2	CASSVGAGGADTQYF	TGTGCCAGCAGCGTGGGAGCGGGAGGGGCTGATACGCAGTATTTT
13	TRBV12-3/TRBV12-4	TRBJ2-2	.	.	CASSILASGELFF	TGTGCCAGCTCTATTTTAGCGTCCGGGGAGCTGTTTTTT
13	TRBV7-2	TRBJ2-3	.	.	CASSLGETDTQYF	TGTGCCAGCAGCTTAGGGGAGACAGATACGCAGTATTTT
13	TRBV20-1	TRBJ2-7	few	.	CSARIWGPYEQYF	TGCAGTGCTAGGATCTGGGGTCCCTACGAGCAGTACTTC